The rows below give T cell receptor beta chains drawn from one sample of a study of Ad26.COV2.S vaccination and SARS-CoV-2 variants. Clones were read by immunoSEQ multiplex PCR, and TCRdb kept only the in-frame ones, dropping some. The top ten hold under 2% of the sample, which has over 450,000 clones, about 88% seen once. The sequenced sample was peripheral blood, obtained in a trial of Ad26.COV2.S vaccine versus placebo. The receptors originated from a person between 18 and 59 years old who received the Ad26.COV2.S COVID-19 vaccine or a placebo. CDR3s include the opening cysteine and the closing phenylalanine or tryptophan. D genes are given only for firm matches. Clone size appears in some rows only: once, few, many, or a class for an expanded clone.

j_call,v_call,d_call,clone_size,cdr3_nt,cdr3_aa
TRBJ2-3,TRBV6-8,TRBD2,.,TGTGCCAGCATTATAGCGGGAGTGGCAGATACGCAGTATTTT,CASIIAGVADTQYF
TRBJ2-1,TRBV19,TRBD2,.,TGTGCCAGTAGTATAGTATCCCCTAGCGCGGGAGGGCCCTATAATGAGCAGTTCTTC,CASSIVSPSAGGPYNEQFF
TRBJ2-1,TRBV30,.,.,TGTGCCTGGAGTTCGGTGGGGGGGCAGTTCTTC,CAWSSVGGQFF
TRBJ1-5,TRBV7-8,.,.,TGTGCCAGCAGCTTAAACAGGGATCAGCCCCAGCATTTT,CASSLNRDQPQHF
TRBJ2-3,TRBV7-2,TRBD2,.,TGTGCCAGCAGCCCCGAGAAACTAGCGGGGGGTACTAGCACAGATACGCAGTATTTT,CASSPEKLAGGTSTDTQYF
TRBJ2-4,TRBV12-3/TRBV12-4,.,.,TGTGCCAGCAGTTTATCCCTTGCGGGCATTCAGTACTTC,CASSLSLAGIQYF
TRBJ1-1,TRBV5-1,.,.,TGCGCCAGCAGCTTCTCACTAAACACTGAAGCTTTCTTT,CASSFSLNTEAFF
TRBJ2-5,TRBV5-1,TRBD2,.,TGCGCCAGCAGCCCCTTTGCGGGAGAGCTTAAAGAGACCCAGTACTTC,CASSPFAGELKETQYF
TRBJ2-5,TRBV6-6,TRBD2,.,TGTGCCAGCACCGCCGGACTAGCGGAAGAGACCCAGTACTTC,CASTAGLAEETQYF
TRBJ2-7,TRBV28,TRBD1,.,TGTGCCAGCACCCTGGGACAGTTCTACGAGCAGTACTTC,CASTLGQFYEQYF
TRBJ2-1,TRBV2,TRBD1,.,TGTGCCAGCAGTGCCCAGACAGGGGGCGATTACAATGAGCAGTTCTTC,CASSAQTGGDYNEQFF
TRBJ1-5,TRBV10-3,.,.,TGTGCCATCATGACGACAGACAACTTGATTAATCAGCCCCAGCATTTT,CAIMTTDNLINQPQHF
TRBJ2-3,TRBV6-4,.,.,TGTGCCAGCAGTGACTCCGCGGGAAGCACAGATACGCAGTATTTT,CASSDSAGSTDTQYF
TRBJ1-2,TRBV7-9,TRBD1,.,TGTGCCAGCAGCCCGGGGACAGGGGCTAACTATGGCTACACCTTC,CASSPGTGANYGYTF
TRBJ1-6,TRBV25-1,TRBD1,.,TGTGCCAGCAGTGGAGACAGGGGGCTATCCTATAATTCACCCCTCCACTTT,CASSGDRGLSYNSPLHF
TRBJ2-7,TRBV2,TRBD1,.,TGTGCCAGCGAGGACAGGGCGGCCTACGAGCAGTACTTC,CASEDRAAYEQYF
TRBJ2-2,TRBV7-8,.,.,TGTGCCAGCGGAGGATTAGTCACCGGGGAGCTGTTTTTT,CASGGLVTGELFF
TRBJ1-1,TRBV29-1,TRBD1,.,TGCAGCGCTGGGACAGGTCCTGAAGCTTTCTTT,CSAGTGPEAFF
TRBJ1-4,TRBV18,.,.,TGTGCCAGCTCACCACCGGGTGGGAATGAAAAACTGTTTTTT,CASSPPGGNEKLFF
TRBJ1-2,TRBV5-1,.,once,TGCGCCAGCAGCTTGGAAGGGGCGAAAGGGGGCTATGGCTACACCTTC,CASSLEGAKGGYGYTF
TRBJ1-1,TRBV30,.,.,TGTGCCTGGAGAGGGTTAGTTATGAACACTGAAGCTTTCTTT,CAWRGLVMNTEAFF
TRBJ2-7,TRBV7-9,.,.,TGTGCCAGCAGCCCTTGGACTCCCGGGATATACGAGCAGTACTTC,CASSPWTPGIYEQYF
TRBJ2-2,TRBV2,.,once,TGTGCCAGCAGTGAGGGTCGGGGAACCGGGGAGCTGTTTTTT,CASSEGRGTGELFF
TRBJ1-3,TRBV5-4,.,.,TGTGCCAGCAGCTTGGCCCGAGGGGACGACACCATATATTTT,CASSLARGDDTIYF
TRBJ1-2,TRBV2,.,.,TGTGCCAGCAGTGAGCTCCGGGACGTTGGCTACACCTTC,CASSELRDVGYTF
TRBJ1-1,TRBV3-1/TRBV3-2,.,.,TGTGCCAGCAGCCTGAACAGGGACTCTGCTTCTGAAGCTTTCTTT,CASSLNRDSASEAFF
TRBJ2-1,TRBV6-1,TRBD1,.,TGTGCCAGCAGTGAATCGGAAGGGACAGGGGTCGATGAGCAGTTCTTC,CASSESEGTGVDEQFF
TRBJ1-3,TRBV27,.,.,TGTGCCAGCAGCTCAGGGGCAGCTGGAAACACCATATATTTT,CASSSGAAGNTIYF
TRBJ2-1,TRBV4-3,.,few,TGCGCCAGCAGCCAACAGGGACTTTCCTACAATGAGCAGTTCTTC,CASSQQGLSYNEQFF
TRBJ2-3,TRBV6-5,.,few,TGTGCCAGCAGTTACGGGAGCGGCCGTACGCAGTATTTT,CASSYGSGRTQYF
TRBJ1-1,TRBV5-8,.,once,TGTGCCAGCAGATCGACATGGTTGAACACTGAAGCTTTCTTT,CASRSTWLNTEAFF
TRBJ1-4,TRBV11-2,.,.,TGTGCCAGCAGCTTATGGCGGGGGACTAAGAATGAAAAACTGTTTTTT,CASSLWRGTKNEKLFF
TRBJ1-2,TRBV15,.,.,TGTGCCACCAGGAACGGACAGCTTAACTATGGCTACACCTTC,CATRNGQLNYGYTF
TRBJ2-7,TRBV21-1,.,.,TGTGCCAGCAGATCGAAAGGGGATGGGCAGTACTTC,CASRSKGDGQYF
TRBJ2-2,TRBV5-4,.,.,TGTGCCAGCAGCCTAGGGACGCAATACACCGGGGAGCTGTTTTTT,CASSLGTQYTGELFF
TRBJ2-2,TRBV7-2,.,.,TGTGCCAGCAGCTCGGACAGTAATGGCGGGGAGCTGTTTTTT,CASSSDSNGGELFF
TRBJ1-5,TRBV7-6,.,.,TGTGCCAGCAGCCCGCGGGAGAATCAGCCCCAGCATTTT,CASSPRENQPQHF
TRBJ2-4,TRBV6-1,.,.,TGTGCCAGCAGTGAAGGTGGGGGAATACTAGCCAAAAACATTCAGTACTTC,CASSEGGGILAKNIQYF
TRBJ2-3,TRBV11-2,TRBD1,.,TGTGCCAGCAGCTTAGAAGGGACAGCCATCACAGATACGCAGTATTTT,CASSLEGTAITDTQYF
TRBJ1-1,TRBV3-1/TRBV3-2,.,.,TGTGCCAGCAGCAAAGGAGACGGTTTGAACACTGAAGCTTTCTTT,CASSKGDGLNTEAFF
TRBJ2-3,TRBV7-9,.,.,TGTGCCAGCAGCTCCCCTCGGGGCACAGATACGCAGTATTTT,CASSSPRGTDTQYF
TRBJ2-1,TRBV6-5,.,.,TGTGCCAGCAGCCTGACACCGAACTCCTACAATGAGCAGTTCTTC,CASSLTPNSYNEQFF